This T cell receptor (beta chain) was identified in a study of blood T cell repertoires in COVID-19. Study details: Researchers got acute and convalescent COVID-19 samples from the United States, Italy and Spain. PBMCs, B-cell-depleted T cells, or T cells provided the cDNA or gDNA that made up the material.

Germline loops: CDR1 SQVTM, CDR2 ANQGSEA. J was trimmed by 7 bases and V by 1 base; bases with no gene match: 4. This CDR3 spans 15 amino acids. In the authors' methods: Nucleated cell counts were estimated from reference gene primer amplification. The method was immunoSEQ multiplex PCR; TCRdb's version includes in-frame clones alone and lacks a portion of them. D and trimming were read from the DNA, whereas the V and J calls and clone size are those reported in that table. The sample lists about 200,000 clones; 80% to 90% were seen once. The chain employs TRBV29-1 and TRBJ2-1, with 13 positions matching TRBD2. The specimen was peripheral blood. This receptor was taken from a woman in her 40s with active or convalescent COVID-19. The CDR3 DNA reads TGCAGCGTTGAAGGACTAGCGGGAGGTAGGAATGAGCAGTTCTTC. Translated: CSVEGLAGGRNEQFF.